A single sample is the source of the 10 T cell receptor beta chains below, sequenced in a study of tumor and adjacent non-tumor tissue in lung cancer. The library came from three nested PCR rounds adapted from ARM-PCR protocols. TCRdb re-called the multiplex PCR reads with MiXCR, one entry per CDR3 protein. There are about 200,000 distinct CDR3 sequences in the sample; approximately 74% occur only once, and about 23% lies in the top ten. RNA was extracted from bulk tissue without any cell sorting. The sample consisted of lung tumor tissue. These receptors originate from a man aged 60-69 years with non-small cell lung cancer.

The CDR3 bases are TGTGCCAGCAACGACTCGAACACTGAAGCTTTCTTT. Residues: CASNDSNTEAFF. The chain couples TRBV6-2 or TRBV6-3 to TRBJ1-1; D unresolved. CDR1 is MNHEY, CDR2 SVGEGT, per germline. The CDR3 has 12 residues. V was shortened by 7 bases and J by 1 base, with 7 bases between the two germline ends.

Note on this clonotype: It is likely a read error, because the conserved phenylalanine at the end of the CDR3 is missing. V is TRBV4-3 and J is TRBJ2-3; 9 positions match TRBD2. The CDR3 has 17 residues. Germline assignment: CDR1 LGHNA and CDR2 YSLEER. The CDR3 nucleotides read TGCGCCAGTAGCCGGAGGGCGACTAGCGGAAGCACAGATACGCAGTATCTT. Translated: CASSRRATSGSTDTQYL.

A word on this clonotype: A much larger clone sits a single nucleotide away, making a read error possible. V usage is TRBV6-6 and J usage is TRBJ1-5, with D possibly being TRBD1 (6 bases). The CDR3 extends over 12 amino acids. Germline values: CDR1 MNHNY, CDR2 SVGAGI (reference sequence). CDR3 in amino acids: CASSRGSQPRHF. The CDR3 coding sequence is TGTGCCAGCAGCAGGGGAAGTCAGCCCCGGCATTTT.

In regard to this clonotype: One end of the junction is discordant with germline, which a read error may explain. The chain combines TRBV11-2 with TRBJ2-3, with D perhaps matching TRBD2 (6 bases). The CDR3 has 14 amino acids. Germline assignment: CDR1 SGHAT and CDR2 FQNNGV. For the CDR3, the DNA is TGTACCAGCAGCTTAGGCTGGGAGGTCGTAACGCAGTTTTTT. Its protein product is CTSSLGWEVVTQFF.

J is TRBJ1-4 and V is TRBV5-1; unclear D gene. This CDR3 contains 15 residues. Germline values: CDR1 SGHRS, CDR2 YFSETQ. V was cut by 0 bases and J by 1 base, with 7 bases left in between. The CDR3 DNA follows: TGCGCCAGCAGCTTGGGAGGGCAAACTAATGAAAAACTGTTTTTT. As protein: CASSLGGQTNEKLFF.

The chain uses TRBV6-4 and TRBJ2-3, with 13 bases fitting TRBD2. CDR3 length equals 16 residues. Germline V CDR1 and CDR2: MRHNA, SNTAGT. V was clipped by 5 bases and J by 2 bases; unmatched bases: 4. The CDR3 region has the DNA TGTGCCAGCAGTCCAACTAGCGGGGGGGCCACAGATACGCAGTATTTT. Encoded protein: CASSPTSGGATDTQYF.

Details on this clonotype: A much larger clone lies one base from this, so it may be a read error. V gene TRBV29-1 combines with J gene TRBJ2-7; TRBD1 aligns across 7 bases. CDR1 SQVTM and CDR2 ANQGSEA come from the germline V gene. V lost 6 bases to trimming and J lost 2 bases; unmatched junction nucleotides: 4. The CDR3 totals 12 residues. CDR3 region: CSVGQSTYEQYF. The CDR3, as DNA: TGCAGCGTGGGACAGAGCACCTACGAGCAGTACTTC.

The sample holds many counts of this clonotype. The chain couples TRBV29-1 to TRBJ1-1; 7 bases are shared with TRBD1. The V and J ends lost 3 bases and 0 bases, in that order; junction bases with no gene match: 4. The CDR3 length is 14 residues. CDR1 is SQVTM, CDR2 ANQGSEA, per germline. CDR3 nucleotides: TGCAGCGTTGACCCGACAGGGTTGAACACTGAAGCTTTCTTT. Protein product: CSVDPTGLNTEAFF.

About this clonotype: A junction end diverges from the germline sequence, so it may reflect a read error. The V call is TRBV29-1, the J call TRBJ2-6, with TRBD1 matching over 7 bases. The CDR3 consists of 16 residues. Germline V lookup: CDR1 SQVTM, CDR2 ANQGSEA. CDR3 protein: CSVGGRGSNGANVLTF. CDR3 in DNA: TGCAGCGTCGGAGGCAGGGGGTCGAATGGGGCCAACGTCCTGACATTC.

The V call is TRBV4-3, the J call TRBJ2-7, with D maybe TRBD2 (6 bases). V lost 4 bases to trimming and J lost 8 bases, with 21 bases between them. CDR1 and CDR2 from the germline V gene are LGHNA and YSLEER. The CDR3 runs 15 residues. CDR3 residues: CASSRDLQLSGQQYF. The CDR3 DNA reads as TGCGCCAGCAGCCGAGATCTCCAGCTGAGCGGGCAGCAGTACTTC.